This T cell receptor (beta chain) was retrieved from a study of tumor-infiltrating lymphocytes in primary liver carcinoma (dated by TCRdb to the late 2010s). For the wider study: Between late 2015 and March 2016, a handful of patients in China with histopathologically diagnosed primary liver carcinoma had surgical resection. Technical replicate repertoires showed high reproducibility, with mean shared-clone rates about 0.91 and correlation coefficients above 0.98. The five patients had tumors staged T1-T3 N0M0, with maximum diameters ranging from about 4.2 to 10 cm. The study combined TCRbeta repertoire sequencing, expression microarrays and whole-exome sequencing across five regions of each liver tumor, with adjacent normal tissue and blood. Hepatocellular carcinoma (four) or combined HCC and intrahepatic cholangiocarcinoma (one) was present in the five patients, who were three men and two women aged 30 to 69 years. A total of around 35 specimens from 5 patients went through TCRbeta repertoire sequencing, namely 25 tumor regions, 5 adjacent noncancerous liver tissues and 5 peripheral blood samples. Roughly 3.65 to 7.13 million productive TCRbeta reads were obtained per sample, and no significant difference in read depth was found between tissue types.

RNA from unsorted whole blood was extracted with TRIzol reagent, and germline DNA was obtained with the DNeasy Blood & Tissue kit. Chronic HBV infection was present in the patients, and the patients were treatment-naive at sampling. Before surgery, 4 to 5 milliliters of peripheral blood were collected into K2EDTA tubes. The trim is 3 bases for V and 7 bases for J, with a gap of 9 bases between the germline ends. The CDR3 numbers 12 residues from cysteine through phenylalanine. Only the CDR3 portion is preserved as DNA: 36 bases, with reading frame beginning at the first base. Starting from 500 to 600 ng total RNA, TCRbeta-specific cDNA was produced by reverse transcription with a constant-region primer and ProtoScript II reverse transcriptase. The TCRbeta libraries were prepared through three rounds of nested multiplex PCR following a slightly modified ARM-PCR procedure. Each of the first two PCR rounds ran for nine to eleven cycles and used multiplex TRBV1-TRBV30 forward primers together with a Cbeta reverse primer. Sample barcodes and Illumina adapters were added in a final 25-cycle PCR using Deep VentR polymerase. Before sequencing, amplicons between 200 and 500 bp were purified from gel using a QIAquick gel extraction kit. An Illumina HiSeq 2500 was used to sequence the TCRbeta amplicons, generating 250-bp paired-end reads. Regarding the original processing steps: To recover full CDR3 sequences, reads were quality-trimmed using Trimmomatic v0.33 and paired reads were then merged using FLASH v1.2.11. V, D and J germline segments were assigned to the rearranged TCRbeta sequences by MiGEC v1.2.1b. VDJtools v1.0.0 computed clonotype statistics and Shannon-Wiener diversity indices. Except for diversity analysis, only each sample's 250 most abundant clonotypes were used in subsequent analyses to reduce sampling bias. TCRdb handled the public reads itself, with Q25 trimming in fastp and clone calling in MiXCR, and kept productive beta chains. Entries that share a CDR3 protein sequence are merged under the most common genes and DNA. The V and J calls here are based on TCRdb, not the publication. This sample has 180,000 or so distinct CDR3 sequences in its table, and roughly 60% of those were observed once. The ten largest make up approximately 67% of the sample.

A word on this clonotype: It has no known antigen specificity. The sample holds no much larger clone one base away, and base qualities are not on file.

Overall results and qualifications from the work: Repertoire overlap was found to be higher between tumor regions (mean roughly 36%) than between tumor-adjacent (around 17%) or tumor-blood (about 15%) pairs, consistent with antigen-driven expansion. Because the samples were bulk and unsorted, CD4+ and CD8+ T cell repertoires could not be compared. The top 250 clones accounted for a significantly greater share of the repertoire in tumors than in blood (p = 0.039). Only the TCR beta chain was sequenced, which likely underestimates true repertoire diversity because unpaired alpha chains were not captured. Only a few patients were included in the study, and the authors note that the findings should be validated in a larger study.

The sequence came from a man in his forties with primary liver carcinoma and hepatitis B virus infection. The rearrangement combines TRBV12-3 or TRBV12-4 with TRBJ2-5, with an unclear D gene assignment. The sequenced material came from peripheral blood. The DNA is TGTGCCAGCAGTTTTGTGACCGGGACCCAGTACTTC. This codes for CASSFVTGTQYF.